This TCR beta chain was sequenced in a study of shared clonotypes between healthy human individuals. Each sorted subset replicate got 200 ng genomic DNA, tens of thousands of genomes. The method was immunoSEQ multiplex PCR; TCRdb's version includes in-frame clones alone and lacks a portion of them. The data contain under 2,500,000 clones, under 97% of them singletons. This clone was picked up one time. Antigen unknown. Study-wide results and caveats: Sharing across several donors was seen in 4% to 6.5% of naive CD4 clonotypes. What rarefaction showed was incomplete sorted-subset sequencing despite large depth.

The CDR3 extends over 13 amino acids. V gave up 6 bases and J gave up 0 bases, with 9 bases separating them. J is TRBJ2-7 and V is TRBV23-1, with a weak D call TRBD2 (5 bases). TRBV23-1 is treated as an ORF (open reading frame) with a function not yet certain. The receptor comes from a man aged 18 to 29 in good health. Input material: naive CD4+ T cells sorted from blood. Subset meaning: CD45RA+ positively selected. The CDR3 DNA reads as TGCGCCAGCAGCCGAGGGTCCTCCTACGAGCAGTACTTC. Translation: CASSRGSSYEQYF.